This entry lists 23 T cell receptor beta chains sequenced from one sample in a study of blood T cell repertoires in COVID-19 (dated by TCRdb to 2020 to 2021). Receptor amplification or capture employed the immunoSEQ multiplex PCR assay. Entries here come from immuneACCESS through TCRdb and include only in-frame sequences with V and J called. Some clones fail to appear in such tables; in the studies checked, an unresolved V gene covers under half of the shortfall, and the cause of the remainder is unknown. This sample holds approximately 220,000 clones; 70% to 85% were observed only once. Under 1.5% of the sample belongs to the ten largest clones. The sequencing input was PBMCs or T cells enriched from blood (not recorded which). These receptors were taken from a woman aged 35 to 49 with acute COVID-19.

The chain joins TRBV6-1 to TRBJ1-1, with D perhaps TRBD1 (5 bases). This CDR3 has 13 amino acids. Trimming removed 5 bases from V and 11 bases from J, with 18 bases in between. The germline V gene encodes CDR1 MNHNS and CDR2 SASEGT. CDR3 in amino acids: CASSTGAYLSAFF. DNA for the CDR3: TGTGCCAGCAGTACTGGGGCGTATTTGAGTGCTTTCTTT.

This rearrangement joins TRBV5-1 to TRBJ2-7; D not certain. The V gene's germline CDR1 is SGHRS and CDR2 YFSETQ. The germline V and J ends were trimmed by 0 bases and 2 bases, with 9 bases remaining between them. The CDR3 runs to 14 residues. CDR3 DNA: TGCGCCAGCAGCTTGGTAGGCACTACCTACGAGCAGTACTTC. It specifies CASSLVGTTYEQYF.

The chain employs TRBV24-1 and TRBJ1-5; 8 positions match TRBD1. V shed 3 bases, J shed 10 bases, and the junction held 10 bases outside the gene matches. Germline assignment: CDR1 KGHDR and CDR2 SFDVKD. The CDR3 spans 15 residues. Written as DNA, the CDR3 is TGTGCCACCAGTGATAGGACAGGGAGGGGATACCCCCAGCATTTT. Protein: CATSDRTGRGYPQHF.

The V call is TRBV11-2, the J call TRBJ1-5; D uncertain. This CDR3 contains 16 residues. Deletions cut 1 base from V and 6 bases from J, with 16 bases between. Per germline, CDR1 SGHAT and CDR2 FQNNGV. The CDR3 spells CASSLGAGRIPQPQHF. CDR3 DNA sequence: TGTGCCAGCAGCTTAGGGGCGGGGAGGATTCCTCAGCCCCAGCATTTT. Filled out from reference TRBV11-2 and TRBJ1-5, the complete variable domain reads EAGVAQSPRYKIIEKRQSVAFWCNPISGHATLYWYQQILGQGPKLLIQFQNNGVVDDSQLPKDRFSAERLKGVDSTLKIQPAKLEDSAVYLCASSLGAGRIPQPQHFGDGTRLSIL.

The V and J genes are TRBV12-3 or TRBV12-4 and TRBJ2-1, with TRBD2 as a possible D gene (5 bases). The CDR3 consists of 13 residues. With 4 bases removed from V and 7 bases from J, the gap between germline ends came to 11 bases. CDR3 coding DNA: TGTGCCAGCAGTTCAACTAGGGAGAATGAGCAGTTCTTC. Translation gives CASSSTRENEQFF.

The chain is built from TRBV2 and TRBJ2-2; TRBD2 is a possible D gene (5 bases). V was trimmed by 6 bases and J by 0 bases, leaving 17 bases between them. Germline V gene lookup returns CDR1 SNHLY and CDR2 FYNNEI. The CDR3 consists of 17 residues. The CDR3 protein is CASSFPRTGTNTGELFF. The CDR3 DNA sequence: TGTGCCAGCAGCTTCCCCCGGACGGGAACGAACACCGGGGAGCTGTTTTTT.

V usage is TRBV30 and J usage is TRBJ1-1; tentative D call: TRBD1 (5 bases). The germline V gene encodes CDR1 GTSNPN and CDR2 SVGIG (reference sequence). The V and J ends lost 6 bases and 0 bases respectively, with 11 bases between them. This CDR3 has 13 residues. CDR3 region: CACTDSLNTEAFF. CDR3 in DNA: TGTGCCTGCACCGACAGCCTGAACACTGAAGCTTTCTTT. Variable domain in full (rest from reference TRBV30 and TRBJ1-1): SQTIHQWPATLVQPVGSPLSLECTVEGTSNPNLYWYRQAAGRGLQLLFYSVGIGQISSEVPQNLSASRPQDRQFILSSKKLLLSDSGFYLCACTDSLNTEAFFGQGTRLTVV.

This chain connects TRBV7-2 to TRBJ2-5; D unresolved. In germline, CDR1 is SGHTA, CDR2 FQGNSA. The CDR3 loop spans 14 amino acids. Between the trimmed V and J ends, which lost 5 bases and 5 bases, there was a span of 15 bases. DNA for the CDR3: TGTGCCAGCAGCCCAACCGCAGGAAGGGAGACCCAGTACTTC. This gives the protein CASSPTAGRETQYF. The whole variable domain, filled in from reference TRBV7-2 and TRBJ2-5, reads GAGVSQSPSNKVTEKGKDVELRCDPISGHTALYWYRQSLGQGLEFLIYFQGNSAPDKSGLPSDRFSAERTGGSVSTLTIQRTQQEDSAVYLCASSPTAGRETQYFGPGTRLLVL.

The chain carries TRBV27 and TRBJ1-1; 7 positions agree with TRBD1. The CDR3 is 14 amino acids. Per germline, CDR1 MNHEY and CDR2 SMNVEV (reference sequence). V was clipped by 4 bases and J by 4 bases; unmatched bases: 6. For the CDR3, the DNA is TGTGCCAGCAGTTATCAGGGACAGCCCACTGAAGCTTTCTTT. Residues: CASSYQGQPTEAFF.

CDR3 amino acids: CAWGRGGAFSETQYF. The CDR3 DNA reads TGTGCCTGGGGTAGGGGGGGGGCGTTCTCAGAGACCCAGTACTTC. This chain connects TRBV30 to TRBJ2-5, with TRBD2 as a possible D gene (7 bases). The CDR3 length is 15 residues. The ends were cut back, 5 bases at V and 4 bases at J, with 20 bases in the middle. Germline-derived CDR1 and CDR2 are GTSNPN and SVGIG (reference sequence).

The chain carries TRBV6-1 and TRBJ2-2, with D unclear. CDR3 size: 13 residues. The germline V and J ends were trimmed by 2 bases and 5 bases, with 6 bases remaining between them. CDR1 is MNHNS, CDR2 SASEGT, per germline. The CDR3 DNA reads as TGTGCCAGCAGTGAAACTTTTACCGGGGAGCTGTTTTTT. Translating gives CASSETFTGELFF.

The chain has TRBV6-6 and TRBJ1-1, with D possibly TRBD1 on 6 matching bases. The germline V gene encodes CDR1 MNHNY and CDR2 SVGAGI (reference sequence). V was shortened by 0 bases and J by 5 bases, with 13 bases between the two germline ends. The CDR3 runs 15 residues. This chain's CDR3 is CASSYSAGVGTEAFF. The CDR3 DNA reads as TGTGCCAGCAGTTACTCTGCAGGGGTGGGAACTGAAGCTTTCTTT.

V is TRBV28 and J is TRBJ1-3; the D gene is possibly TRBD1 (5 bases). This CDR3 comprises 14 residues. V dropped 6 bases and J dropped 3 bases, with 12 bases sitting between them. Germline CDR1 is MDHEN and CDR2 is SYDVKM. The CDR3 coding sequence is TGTGCCAGCAGCAAACTGGGGCTTGGAAACACCATATATTTT. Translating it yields CASSKLGLGNTIYF.

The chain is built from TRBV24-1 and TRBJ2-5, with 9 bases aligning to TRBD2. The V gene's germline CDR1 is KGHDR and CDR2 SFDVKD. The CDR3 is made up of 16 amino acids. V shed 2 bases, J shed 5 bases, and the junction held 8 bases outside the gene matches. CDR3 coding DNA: TGTGCCACCAGTGATTCTTCTTTAGCGGGAGTGGAGACCCAGTACTTC. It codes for CATSDSSLAGVETQYF.

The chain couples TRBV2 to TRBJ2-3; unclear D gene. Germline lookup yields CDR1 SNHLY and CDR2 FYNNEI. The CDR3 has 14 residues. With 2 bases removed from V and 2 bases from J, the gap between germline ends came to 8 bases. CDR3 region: CASSEITYTDTQYF. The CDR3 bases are TGTGCCAGCAGTGAAATAACCTACACAGATACGCAGTATTTT.

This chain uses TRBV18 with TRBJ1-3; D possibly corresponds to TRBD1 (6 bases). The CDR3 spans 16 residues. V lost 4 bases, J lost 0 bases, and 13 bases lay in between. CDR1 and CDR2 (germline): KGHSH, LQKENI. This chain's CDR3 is CASSQNTGISGNTIYF. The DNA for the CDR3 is TGTGCCAGCTCACAAAACACAGGGATCTCTGGAAACACCATATATTTT.

The chain's CDR3 is CASSPLAGSNTGELFF. CDR3 DNA: TGTGCCAGCAGTCCCTTAGCGGGGTCGAACACCGGGGAGCTGTTTTTT. J is TRBJ2-2 and V is TRBV6-4; 8 nucleotides agree with TRBD2. The V gene end was trimmed by 5 bases and the J gene end by 0 bases; junction bases not matched to a gene: 5. CDR3 length: 16 residues. Germline assignment: CDR1 MRHNA and CDR2 SNTAGT.

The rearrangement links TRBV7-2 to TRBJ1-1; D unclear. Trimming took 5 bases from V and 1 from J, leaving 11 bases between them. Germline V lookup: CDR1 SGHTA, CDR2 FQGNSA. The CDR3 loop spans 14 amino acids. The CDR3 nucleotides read TGTGCCAGCAGCCGTACTTACAGGAACACTGAAGCTTTCTTT. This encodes CASSRTYRNTEAFF.

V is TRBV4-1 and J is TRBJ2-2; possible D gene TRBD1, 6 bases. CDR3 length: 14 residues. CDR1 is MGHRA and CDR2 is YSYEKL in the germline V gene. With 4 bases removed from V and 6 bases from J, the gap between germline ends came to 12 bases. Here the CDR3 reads CASSPPTGPGELFF. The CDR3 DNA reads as TGCGCCAGCAGCCCCCCCACAGGGCCCGGGGAGCTGTTTTTT.

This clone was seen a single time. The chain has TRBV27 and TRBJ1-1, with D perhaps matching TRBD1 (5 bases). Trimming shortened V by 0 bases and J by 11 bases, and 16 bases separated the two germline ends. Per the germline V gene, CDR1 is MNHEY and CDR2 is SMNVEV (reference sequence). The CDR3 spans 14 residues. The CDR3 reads CASSLSNPGPGAFF. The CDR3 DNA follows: TGTGCCAGCAGTTTATCGAATCCAGGGCCTGGGGCTTTCTTT.

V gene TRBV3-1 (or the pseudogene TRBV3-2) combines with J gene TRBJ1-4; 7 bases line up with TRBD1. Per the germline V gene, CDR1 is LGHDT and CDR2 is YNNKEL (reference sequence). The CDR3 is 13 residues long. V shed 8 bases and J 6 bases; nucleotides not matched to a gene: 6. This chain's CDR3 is CASELRGHEKLFF. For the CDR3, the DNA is TGTGCCAGCGAATTGAGGGGGCATGAAAAACTGTTTTTT.

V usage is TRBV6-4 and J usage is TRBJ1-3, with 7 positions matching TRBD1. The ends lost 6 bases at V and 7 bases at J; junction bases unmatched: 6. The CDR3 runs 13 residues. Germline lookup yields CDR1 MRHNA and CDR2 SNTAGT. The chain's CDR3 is CASRPGQKNTIYF. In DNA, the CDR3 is TGTGCCAGCAGACCGGGACAGAAGAACACCATATATTTT.

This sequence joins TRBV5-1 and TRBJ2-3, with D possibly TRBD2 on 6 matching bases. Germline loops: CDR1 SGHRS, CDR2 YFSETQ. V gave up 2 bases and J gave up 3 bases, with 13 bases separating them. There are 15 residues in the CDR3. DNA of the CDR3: TGCGCCAGCAGCTTCAACCGGGGACTTACAGATACGCAGTATTTT. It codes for CASSFNRGLTDTQYF.